This T cell receptor (beta chain) was obtained from a study of blood T cell repertoires in COVID-19. In the study overall: Sample material is recorded as cDNA or gDNA derived from T cells, B-cell-depleted T cells, or PBMCs.

Profiled with immunoSEQ multiplex PCR; TCRdb holds only in-frame clones, not every one. In the table there are over 250,000 clones, 70% to 90% of which are singletons. This CDR3 has 17 residues. The ends lost 3 bases at V and 4 bases at J; junction bases unmatched: 12. Germline CDR1 MGHRA, CDR2 YSYEKL. This clone has only one observation. The chain couples TRBV4-1 to TRBJ2-3, with TRBD2 matching 8 bases. The sample was peripheral blood. The TCR was taken from a man in his fifties or sixties with active or convalescent COVID-19. The CDR3 DNA is TGCGCCAGCAGCCACCACCCTAGGAGCGGGAGCTCAGATACGCAGTATTTT. Translation gives CASSHHPRSGSSDTQYF.